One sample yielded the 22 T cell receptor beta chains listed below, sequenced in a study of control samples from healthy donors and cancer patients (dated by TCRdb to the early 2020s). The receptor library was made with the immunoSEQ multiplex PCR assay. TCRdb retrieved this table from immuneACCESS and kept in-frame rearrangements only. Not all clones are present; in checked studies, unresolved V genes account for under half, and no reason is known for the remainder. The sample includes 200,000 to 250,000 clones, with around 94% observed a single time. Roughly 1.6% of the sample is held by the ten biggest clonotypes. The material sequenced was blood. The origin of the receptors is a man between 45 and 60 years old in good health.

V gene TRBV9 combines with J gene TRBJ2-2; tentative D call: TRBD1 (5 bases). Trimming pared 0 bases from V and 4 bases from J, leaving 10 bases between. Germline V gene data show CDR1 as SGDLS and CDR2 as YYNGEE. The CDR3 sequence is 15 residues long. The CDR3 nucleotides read TGTGCCAGCAGCGTAGGTTCCGACAGCACCGGGGAGCTGTTTTTT. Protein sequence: CASSVGSDSTGELFF.

DNA for the CDR3: TGTGCCAGCAGTCTGGGTCTAGGGGGGAACACTGAAGCTTTCTTT. Translated: CASSLGLGGNTEAFF. V and J are TRBV6-5 and TRBJ1-1; tentative D call: TRBD1 (6 bases). Trimming stripped 5 bases from V and 1 base from J, with 14 bases between. This CDR3 has 15 residues. The germline CDR1 and CDR2 sequences are MNHEY and SVGAGI.

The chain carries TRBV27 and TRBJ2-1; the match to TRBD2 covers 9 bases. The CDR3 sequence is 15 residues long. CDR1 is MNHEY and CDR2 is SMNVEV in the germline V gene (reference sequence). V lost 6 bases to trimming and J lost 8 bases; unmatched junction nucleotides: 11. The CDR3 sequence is CASRRVAGGVYEQFF. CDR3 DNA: TGTGCCAGCAGGCGCGTCGCGGGGGGGGTCTATGAGCAGTTCTTC.

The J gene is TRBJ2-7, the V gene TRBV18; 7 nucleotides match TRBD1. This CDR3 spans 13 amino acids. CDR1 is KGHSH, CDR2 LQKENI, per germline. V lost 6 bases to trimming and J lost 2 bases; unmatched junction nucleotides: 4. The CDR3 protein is CASSGTATYEQYV. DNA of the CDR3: TGTGCCAGCTCGGGGACAGCCACCTACGAGCAGTACGTC.

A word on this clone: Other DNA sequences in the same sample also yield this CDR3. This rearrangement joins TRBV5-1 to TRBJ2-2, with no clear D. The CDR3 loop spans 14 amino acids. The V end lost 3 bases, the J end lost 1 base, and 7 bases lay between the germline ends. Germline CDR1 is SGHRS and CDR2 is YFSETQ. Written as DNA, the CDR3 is TGCGCCAGCAGCTCCACTGTGAACACCGGGGAGCTGTTTTTT. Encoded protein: CASSSTVNTGELFF. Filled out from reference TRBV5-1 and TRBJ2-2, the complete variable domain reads KAGVTQTPRYLIKTRGQQVTLSCSPISGHRSVSWYQQTPGQGLQFLFEYFSETQRNKGNFPGRFSGRQFSNSRSEMNVSTLELGDSALYLCASSSTVNTGELFFGEGSRLTVL.

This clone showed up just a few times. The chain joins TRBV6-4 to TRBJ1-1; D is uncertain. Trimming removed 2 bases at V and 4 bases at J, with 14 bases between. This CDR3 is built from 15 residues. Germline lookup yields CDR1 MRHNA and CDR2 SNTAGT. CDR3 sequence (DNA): TGTGCCAGCAGTGACCGGAGGAGTTTCCTCACTGAAGCTTTCTTT. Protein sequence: CASSDRRSFLTEAFF.

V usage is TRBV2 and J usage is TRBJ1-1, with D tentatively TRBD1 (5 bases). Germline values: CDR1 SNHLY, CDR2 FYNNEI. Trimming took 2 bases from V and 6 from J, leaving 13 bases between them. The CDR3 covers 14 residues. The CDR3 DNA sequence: TGTGCCAGCAGTGAATATTCCCAGGGATCTGAAGCTTTCTTT. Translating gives CASSEYSQGSEAFF.

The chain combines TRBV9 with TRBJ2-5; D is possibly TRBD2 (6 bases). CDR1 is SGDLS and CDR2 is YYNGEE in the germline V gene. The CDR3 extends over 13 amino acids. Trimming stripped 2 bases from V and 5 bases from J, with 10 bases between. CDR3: CASSVSLAETQYF. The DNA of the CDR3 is TGTGCCAGCAGCGTCTCCCTAGCGGAGACCCAGTACTTC.

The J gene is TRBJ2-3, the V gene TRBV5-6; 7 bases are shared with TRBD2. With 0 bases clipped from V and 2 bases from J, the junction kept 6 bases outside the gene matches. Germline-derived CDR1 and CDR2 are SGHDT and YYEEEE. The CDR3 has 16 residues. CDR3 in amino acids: CASSLASGYYTDTQYF. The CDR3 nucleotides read TGTGCCAGCAGCTTGGCTAGCGGCTATTACACAGATACGCAGTATTTT. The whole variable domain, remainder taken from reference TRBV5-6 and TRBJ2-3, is DAGVTQSPTHLIKTRGQQVTLRCSPKSGHDTVSWYQQALGQGPQFIFQYYEEEERQRGNFPDRFSGHQFPNYSSELNVNALLLGDSALYLCASSLASGYYTDTQYFGPGTRLTVL.

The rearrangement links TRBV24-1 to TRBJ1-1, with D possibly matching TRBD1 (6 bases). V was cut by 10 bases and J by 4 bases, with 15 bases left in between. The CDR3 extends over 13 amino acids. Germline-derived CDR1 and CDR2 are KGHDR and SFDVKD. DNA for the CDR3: TGTGCCACGTCACAGGGCGGGAGCACTGAAGCTTTCTTT. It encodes CATSQGGSTEAFF.

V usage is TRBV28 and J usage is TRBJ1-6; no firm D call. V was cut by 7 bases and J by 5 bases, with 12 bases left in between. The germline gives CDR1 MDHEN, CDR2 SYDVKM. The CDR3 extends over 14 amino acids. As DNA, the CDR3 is TGTGCCAGCACCAGAGGGCATAATAATTCACCCCTCCACTTT. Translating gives CASTRGHNNSPLHF. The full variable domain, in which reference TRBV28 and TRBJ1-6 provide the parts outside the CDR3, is DVKVTQSSRYLVKRTGEKVFLECVQDMDHENMFWYRQDPGLGLRLIYFSYDVKMKEKGDIPEGYSVSREKKERFSLILESASTNQTSMYLCASTRGHNNSPLHFGNGTRLTVT.

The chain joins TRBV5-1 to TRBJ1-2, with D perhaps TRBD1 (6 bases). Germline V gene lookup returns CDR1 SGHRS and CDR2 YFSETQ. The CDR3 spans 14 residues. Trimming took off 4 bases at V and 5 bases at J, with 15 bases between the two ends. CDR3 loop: CASSPRDMGYGYTF. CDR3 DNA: TGCGCCAGCAGCCCCCGGGACATGGGATATGGCTACACCTTC.

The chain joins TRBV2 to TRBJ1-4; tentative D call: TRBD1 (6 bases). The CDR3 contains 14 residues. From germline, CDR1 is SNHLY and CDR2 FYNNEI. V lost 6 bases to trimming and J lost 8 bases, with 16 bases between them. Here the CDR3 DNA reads TGTGCCAGCAGATTTGGGGGGGCGCGAGAAAAACTGTTTTTT. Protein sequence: CASRFGGAREKLFF.

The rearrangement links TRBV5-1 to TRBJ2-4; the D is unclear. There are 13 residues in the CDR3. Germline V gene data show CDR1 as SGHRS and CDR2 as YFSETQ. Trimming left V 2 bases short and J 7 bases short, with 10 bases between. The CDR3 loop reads CASSFDLGNIQYF. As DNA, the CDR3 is TGCGCCAGCAGCTTTGATTTGGGGAACATTCAGTACTTC.

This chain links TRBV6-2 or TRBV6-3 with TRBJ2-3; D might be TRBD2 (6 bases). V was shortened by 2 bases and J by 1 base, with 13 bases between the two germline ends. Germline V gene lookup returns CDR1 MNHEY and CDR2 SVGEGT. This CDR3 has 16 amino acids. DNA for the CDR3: TGTGCCAGCAGTTACGTGGAGGGATCGGGCACAGATACGCAGTATTTT. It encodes CASSYVEGSGTDTQYF.

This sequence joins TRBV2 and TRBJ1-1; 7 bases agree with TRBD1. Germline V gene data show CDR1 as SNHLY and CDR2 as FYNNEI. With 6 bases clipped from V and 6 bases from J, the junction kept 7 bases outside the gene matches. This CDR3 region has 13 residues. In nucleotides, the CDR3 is TGTGCCAGCAGAGACAGGGTGAATTCTGAAGCTTTCTTT. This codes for CASRDRVNSEAFF.

As DNA, the CDR3 is TGTGCCAGCAGCCCCTCAACGAACTATGGCTACACCTTC. This codes for CASSPSTNYGYTF. The chain couples TRBV3-1 (or the pseudogene TRBV3-2) to TRBJ1-2; D is unclear. Trimming cost V 4 bases and J 2 bases, with 8 bases left between them. CDR1 is LGHDT and CDR2 is YNNKEL in the germline V gene (reference sequence). The CDR3 sequence is 13 residues long.

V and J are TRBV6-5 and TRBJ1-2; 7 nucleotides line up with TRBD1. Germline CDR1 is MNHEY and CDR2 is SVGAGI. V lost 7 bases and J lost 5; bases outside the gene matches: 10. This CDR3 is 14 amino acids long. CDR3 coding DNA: TGTGCCAGCAACCGCGGGGACAGAGATTATGGCTACACCTTC. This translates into CASNRGDRDYGYTF.

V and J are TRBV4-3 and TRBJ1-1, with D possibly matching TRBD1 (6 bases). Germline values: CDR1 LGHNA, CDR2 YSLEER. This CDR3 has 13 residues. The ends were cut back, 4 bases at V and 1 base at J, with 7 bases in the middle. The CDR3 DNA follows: TGCGCCAGCAGCCTGGACAGGAACACTGAAGCTTTCTTT. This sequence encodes CASSLDRNTEAFF.

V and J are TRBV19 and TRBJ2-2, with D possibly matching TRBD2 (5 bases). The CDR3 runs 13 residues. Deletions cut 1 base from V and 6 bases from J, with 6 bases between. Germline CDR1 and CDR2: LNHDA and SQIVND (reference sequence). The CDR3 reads CASSIAGAGELFF. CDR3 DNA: TGTGCCAGTAGTATAGCCGGGGCCGGGGAGCTGTTTTTT.

The CDR3 loop reads CASSEYHPGTGDEQYF. For the CDR3, the DNA is TGTGCCAGCAGTGAATACCACCCAGGGACAGGGGACGAGCAGTACTTC. This chain joins TRBV25-1 and TRBJ2-7; 10 nucleotides line up with TRBD1. CDR3 length: 16 residues. V shed 0 bases and J 5 bases; nucleotides not matched to a gene: 7. The germline CDR1 and CDR2 sequences are MGHDK and SYGVNS.

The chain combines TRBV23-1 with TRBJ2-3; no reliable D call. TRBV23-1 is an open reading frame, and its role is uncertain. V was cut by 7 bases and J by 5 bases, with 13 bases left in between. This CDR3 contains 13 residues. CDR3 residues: CASTQQVVDTQYF. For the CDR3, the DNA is TGCGCCAGCACGCAGCAGGTTGTAGATACGCAGTATTTT.